Below, 31 T cell receptor beta chains from the same sample are listed, as sequenced in a study of T cell changes during pregnancy in multiple sclerosis. Sequencing was performed with immunoSEQ multiplex PCR; in TCRdb, only in-frame clones are kept and a portion is missing. The sample lists approximately 90,000 clones, around 92% occurring once. The source was peripheral blood, collected after pregnancy. These receptors were taken from a female donor with multiple sclerosis, enrolled in a pregnancy study.

The chain links TRBV19 to TRBJ1-5; the D is unclear. The CDR3 runs 17 residues. The V end was cut by 3 bases, the J end by 0 bases, with 15 bases between. From germline, CDR1 is LNHDA and CDR2 SQIVND (reference sequence). CDR3 amino acids: CASSIPGSLFSNQPQHF. CDR3 DNA: TGTGCCAGTAGTATCCCCGGGTCCCTGTTTAGCAATCAGCCCCAGCATTTT.

The chain recombines TRBV19 with TRBJ1-5; the D gene is possibly TRBD1 (6 bases). This CDR3 has 14 amino acids. The V gene's germline CDR1 is LNHDA and CDR2 SQIVND (reference sequence). V shed 6 bases and J shed 6 bases, with 15 bases lying between them. The CDR3 spells CASSLLWGLQPQHF. CDR3 DNA sequence: TGTGCCAGTAGCCTCCTCTGGGGGCTTCAGCCCCAGCATTTT.

The chain couples TRBV6-5 to TRBJ1-2; a possible D gene is TRBD1 (6 bases). Germline V CDR1 and CDR2: MNHEY, SVGAGI. The CDR3 has 13 residues. With 6 bases removed from V and 4 bases from J, the gap between germline ends came to 12 bases. CDR3 DNA sequence: TGTGCCAGCAGACAAACAGGGAGCTATGGCTACACCTTC. This sequence encodes CASRQTGSYGYTF.

The chain carries TRBV5-1 and TRBJ2-5; no clear D gene. Trimming pared 0 bases from V and 3 bases from J, leaving 9 bases between. Germline CDR1 reads SGHRS; CDR2 reads YFSETQ. CDR3 length: 14 amino acids. The CDR3 nucleotides are TGCGCCAGCAGCTTGGGAGGCAGTGAAGAGACCCAGTACTTC. Protein sequence: CASSLGGSEETQYF.

The V gene is TRBV5-8, the J gene TRBJ2-7; D gene unclear. CDR1 and CDR2 (germline): SGHTS, YDEGEE. The V end lost 6 bases, the J end lost 4 bases, and 20 bases lay between the germline ends. The CDR3 runs 15 residues. The CDR3 loop reads CASTPVMLGLYEQYF. The CDR3 region has the DNA TGTGCCAGCACCCCCGTAATGTTGGGCCTATACGAGCAGTACTTC.

J is TRBJ1-2 and V is TRBV7-3, with a tentative D call TRBD1 (6 bases). V lost 5 bases, J lost 7 bases, and 14 bases lay in between. Looked up from germline, CDR1 is SGHTA and CDR2 is FQGTGA. The CDR3 has 13 residues. The CDR3 coding sequence is TGTGCCAGCAGCCCGGAACAGGGAATTGGCTACACCTTC. Its translation is CASSPEQGIGYTF.

The rearrangement links TRBV7-7 to TRBJ1-1, with D unclear. Per germline, CDR1 SSHAT and CDR2 FNYEAQ (reference sequence). The germline V and J ends were trimmed by 4 bases and 0 bases, with 6 bases remaining between them. This CDR3 comprises 13 residues. Here the CDR3 DNA reads TGTGCCAGCAGCTCGCACATGAACACTGAAGCTTTCTTT. Translating it yields CASSSHMNTEAFF.

The genes are TRBV7-2 and TRBJ1-1; D is possibly TRBD1 (6 bases). V was shortened by 6 bases and J by 4 bases, with 12 bases between the two germline ends. Germline assignment: CDR1 SGHTA and CDR2 FQGNSA. The CDR3 totals 13 residues. Written as DNA, the CDR3 is TGTGCCAGCAGGCAACAGGGTGCCACTGAAGCTTTCTTT. Its protein is CASRQQGATEAFF.

There are a few counts of this clone. The chain is built from TRBV6-1 and TRBJ1-1; 7 bases align to TRBD1. With V trimmed by 4 bases and J by 4 bases, 0 bases remained unmatched. CDR3 size: 12 residues. Germline CDR1 and CDR2: MNHNS and SASEGT. CDR3 DNA: TGTGCCAGCAGTGGGACAGGCACTGAAGCTTTCTTT. It encodes CASSGTGTEAFF.

This clone was picked up one time. The chain uses TRBV28 and TRBJ2-7; D gene ambiguous. Germline V gene data show CDR1 as MDHEN and CDR2 as SYDVKM. This CDR3 has 12 amino acids. The germline V and J ends were trimmed by 3 bases and 2 bases, with 5 bases remaining between them. CDR3 residues: CASSLTTYEQYF. The CDR3 bases are TGTGCCAGCAGTTTGACAACCTACGAGCAGTACTTC.

The chain couples TRBV11-3 to TRBJ2-2; 12 positions match TRBD2. Germline trimming cut 2 bases from V and 6 bases from J; bases unmatched to any gene: 7. This CDR3 region has 17 residues. Per the germline V gene, CDR1 is SGHNT and CDR2 is YENEEA. CDR3 nucleotide sequence: TGTGCCAGCAGCTTAACGTTGACTAGCGGGAGCGCCGGGGAGCTGTTTTTT. This sequence encodes CASSLTLTSGSAGELFF.

This rearrangement joins TRBV28 to TRBJ2-1; D gene uncertain. Germline CDR1 MDHEN, CDR2 SYDVKM. This CDR3 spans 15 amino acids. V lost 7 bases to trimming and J lost 2 bases, with 15 bases between them. CDR3 protein: CASNPRQIPYNEQFF. As DNA, the CDR3 is TGTGCCAGCAACCCCCGACAAATACCCTACAATGAGCAGTTCTTC.

V and J are TRBV5-4 and TRBJ2-3; D perhaps matches TRBD2 (8 bases). V was pared by 4 bases and J by 1 base, with 19 bases between. Germline V CDR1 and CDR2: SGHNT, YYREEE (reference sequence). This CDR3 region has 17 residues. The CDR3 DNA reads as TGTGCCAGCAGCCGGGGGGGAGGGACAGTTGGCACAGATACGCAGTATTTT. Translation gives CASSRGGGTVGTDTQYF.

The CDR3 is CASGMGRQSSYEQYF. CDR3 DNA sequence: TGTGCCAGCGGTATGGGCAGGCAGAGCTCCTACGAGCAGTACTTC. The chain joins TRBV11-2 to TRBJ2-7; D not resolved. In germline, CDR1 is SGHAT, CDR2 FQNNGV. The CDR3 length is 15 residues. With 8 bases removed from V and 0 bases from J, the gap between germline ends came to 17 bases.

This clone was counted a single time. This sequence joins TRBV6-1 and TRBJ2-7, with no clear D. Per the germline V gene, CDR1 is MNHNS and CDR2 is SASEGT. This CDR3 is built from 14 residues. V was cut by 5 bases and J by 3 bases, with 14 bases left in between. The CDR3: CASSTAGSVYEQYF. CDR3 nucleotide sequence: TGTGCCAGCAGTACGGCAGGTTCAGTCTACGAGCAGTACTTC.

The chain joins TRBV27 to TRBJ2-2; the D gene is possibly TRBD2 (6 bases). Germline-derived CDR1 and CDR2 are MNHEY and SMNVEV (reference sequence). The CDR3 runs 13 residues. Trimming removed 3 bases at V and 7 bases at J, with 9 bases between. CDR3 DNA sequence: TGTGCCAGCAGTTTGGGGGGTGACGGGGAGCTGTTTTTT. As protein: CASSLGGDGELFF.

V usage is TRBV9 and J usage is TRBJ1-1; TRBD1 is a possible D gene (6 bases). Germline loops: CDR1 SGDLS, CDR2 YYNGEE. Trimming removed 2 bases at V and 1 base at J, with 12 bases between. This CDR3 has 15 residues. CDR3 residues: CASSVAGEPNTEAFF. The CDR3 DNA reads as TGTGCCAGCAGCGTGGCAGGGGAACCGAACACTGAAGCTTTCTTT.

V gene TRBV6-1 combines with J gene TRBJ1-2; D uncertain. Trimming pared 11 bases from V and 7 bases from J, leaving 14 bases between. CDR1 is MNHNS and CDR2 is SASEGT in the germline V gene. CDR3 size: 11 residues. Here the CDR3 reads CAAAYGGGYTF. The CDR3 DNA is TGTGCCGCAGCTTATGGAGGTGGCTACACCTTC.

The chain has TRBV7-2 and TRBJ2-1, with TRBD2 as a possible D gene (6 bases). Germline assignment: CDR1 SGHTA and CDR2 FQGNSA. The CDR3 runs to 14 residues. V lost 5 bases, J lost 5 bases, and 13 bases lay in between. The CDR3 DNA follows: TGTGCCAGCAGCCCCAGCCGGGAGAACAATGAGCAGTTCTTC. Its protein is CASSPSRENNEQFF.

V usage is TRBV7-3 and J usage is TRBJ1-2; 8 positions agree with TRBD1. The ends lost 5 bases at V and 8 bases at J; junction bases unmatched: 13. Germline CDR1 is SGHTA and CDR2 is FQGTGA. CDR3 size: 15 residues. The CDR3 region is CASSKSGQGTDGYTF. The CDR3 coding sequence is TGTGCCAGCAGCAAGTCAGGACAGGGAACGGACGGCTACACCTTC. The full variable domain, its missing parts supplied by reference TRBV7-3 and TRBJ1-2, is GAGVSQTPSNKVTEKGKYVELRCDPISGHTALYWYRQSLGQGPEFLIYFQGTGAADDSGLPNDRFFAVRPEGSVSTLKIQRTERGDSAVYLCASSKSGQGTDGYTFGSGTRLTVV.

The rearrangement uses TRBV19 and TRBJ1-1; D is possibly TRBD1 (5 bases). Deletions cut 3 bases from V and 1 base from J, with 12 bases between. This CDR3 is built from 15 residues. The germline V gene has CDR1 LNHDA and CDR2 SQIVND (reference sequence). The CDR3 DNA reads as TGTGCCAGTAGTATTGCAGGGCGAGGGAACACTGAAGCTTTCTTT. Translated, it gives CASSIAGRGNTEAFF.

The V call is TRBV4-2, the J call TRBJ2-1, with D unclear. Germline V CDR1 and CDR2: LGHNA, YNFKEQ. This CDR3 comprises 15 residues. V lost 0 bases to trimming and J lost 8 bases, with 14 bases between them. CDR3 sequence (DNA): TGTGCCAGCAGCCAAGATCGGCTAGATATCTATGAGCAGTTCTTC. As protein: CASSQDRLDIYEQFF.

The genes are TRBV6-1 and TRBJ1-1; D gene ambiguous. The V gene lost 5 bases and the J gene lost 1 base, with 8 bases spanning the gap. CDR1 is MNHNS, CDR2 SASEGT, per germline. The CDR3 spans 13 residues. CDR3 sequence reads: CASSQVRNTEAFF. Here the CDR3 DNA reads TGTGCCAGCAGTCAAGTGAGGAACACTGAAGCTTTCTTT.

This chain links TRBV4-3 with TRBJ1-1; D uncertain. The CDR3 has 16 amino acids. The V end lost 0 bases, the J end lost 0 bases, and 11 bases lay between the germline ends. Germline V gene lookup returns CDR1 LGHNA and CDR2 YSLEER. The CDR3 coding sequence is TGCGCCAGCAGCCAAGAATTGGGCCCTTTGAACACTGAAGCTTTCTTT. It translates to CASSQELGPLNTEAFF.

V and J are TRBV6-5 and TRBJ1-2, with a tentative D call TRBD1 (5 bases). The V gene's germline CDR1 is MNHEY and CDR2 SVGAGI. The V and J ends lost 2 bases and 4 bases respectively, with 14 bases between them. The CDR3 has 15 residues. The CDR3 sequence: CASSYGHDWFYGYTF. DNA for the CDR3: TGTGCCAGCAGTTACGGACATGATTGGTTCTATGGCTACACCTTC.

The rearrangement joins TRBV6-4 to TRBJ2-1; 11 positions agree with TRBD2. Germline CDR1 reads MRHNA; CDR2 reads SNTAGT. This CDR3 has 14 amino acids. V trimming: 7 bases; J trimming: 7 bases; junction bases outside the gene matches: 6. The CDR3 here is CASKEGTSGNEQFF. In DNA, the CDR3 is TGTGCCAGCAAGGAGGGGACTAGCGGTAATGAGCAGTTCTTC.

This sequence joins TRBV6-1 and TRBJ1-2, with 7 positions matching TRBD1. The J segment lost 5 bases and the V segment lost 7 bases, leaving 7 bases of the junction unmatched. The CDR3 spans 13 residues. CDR1 and CDR2 (germline): MNHNS, SASEGT. The CDR3 sequence is CASTPGQLYGYTF. In DNA, the CDR3 is TGTGCCAGCACCCCGGGACAGCTATATGGCTACACCTTC.

The chain employs TRBV7-8 and TRBJ1-2, with D unclear. Germline assignment: CDR1 SGHVS and CDR2 FQNEAQ. V lost 4 bases to trimming and J lost 4 bases, with 10 bases between them. The CDR3 has 13 amino acids. CDR3 DNA sequence: TGTGCCAGCAGCTGGGGAGTTAGCTATGGCTACACCTTC. This gives the protein CASSWGVSYGYTF.

V and J are TRBV10-3 and TRBJ2-7, with D tentatively TRBD1 (6 bases). This CDR3 has 14 residues. The V and J ends lost 3 bases and 3 bases respectively, with 12 bases between them. The V gene's germline CDR1 is ENHRY and CDR2 SYGVKD. The CDR3 bases are TGTGCCATCAGTGATAGGGACACCATCTACGAGCAGTACTTC. Its translation: CAISDRDTIYEQYF.

This chain connects TRBV9 to TRBJ1-2; 8 positions agree with TRBD1. V was clipped by 3 bases and J by 5 bases; unmatched bases: 6. Germline CDR1 reads SGDLS; CDR2 reads YYNGEE. This CDR3 has 14 residues. The CDR3 loop reads CASSDDRGGYGYTF. The CDR3 DNA reads as TGTGCCAGCAGCGACGACAGGGGTGGATATGGCTACACCTTC.

J is TRBJ2-1 and V is TRBV30; 9 bases map to TRBD2. Germline V gene data show CDR1 as GTSNPN and CDR2 as SVGIG (reference sequence). Losses at the gene ends were 2 bases for V and 7 bases for J; bases not matched to a gene: 6. The CDR3 has 14 residues. The CDR3 region is CAWSPLAGRNEQFF. As DNA, the CDR3 is TGTGCCTGGAGTCCCCTAGCGGGAAGAAATGAGCAGTTCTTC.